This T cell receptor (beta chain) was retrieved from a study of blood T cells in healthy people across ages. Alongside a J-beta primer mix, a sample-barcoded 5' primer served in a second PCR lasting about 7 to 12 cycles. The template-switch adaptor was a 5' adaptor with 12 random nucleotides. It tagged each cDNA molecule. TCRdb recomputed calls from the 5' RACE reads with MiXCR, one row per CDR3 protein. The sample consists of 600,000 or so distinct CDR3 sequences, about 30% of them appearing once. Trimming cost V 3 bases and J 8 bases; bases outside gene matches: 15. The CDR3 length is 17 residues. CDR1 is KGHDR, CDR2 SFDVKD, per germline. This clonotype was detected a few times.

Sequenced input: blood. V and J are TRBV24-1 and TRBJ2-1; the match to TRBD1 covers 7 bases. This TCR derives from a woman aged 80 or older in good health. CDR3 in amino acids: CATSDPPRTGPWDEQFF. CDR3 DNA sequence: TGTGCCACCAGTGATCCCCCCCGGACAGGTCCCTGGGATGAGCAGTTCTTC.